A selection of T cell receptor beta chains follows, all from one sample in a study of regulatory T cells in long-lasting Graves disease. TCRdb passed the multiplex PCR reads through MiXCR, listing each CDR3 protein once. Among roughly 400,000 distinct CDR3 sequences listed, about 16% were seen once. These same data were also listed under a study on T cells in Graves' hyperthyroidism and ophthalmopathy.

The specimen was peripheral blood mononuclear cells (PBMCs), collected at new diagnosis, from a patient treated with antithyroid drugs. These receptor sequences come from a woman aged 18-29 years with Graves disease. Each CDR3 is given with its conserved first and last residue. The order of the fields is D gene, V gene, J gene, clone size, CDR3 DNA, CDR3 protein. The D gene is left open where the match is weak. Size is stated for part of the rows, as once, few or many counts, or as a class when the clone is expanded.

TRBD1,TRBV28,TRBJ2-1,many,TGTGCCAGCTCCCTCTGGGAGGGGACAGGGGGCAATGAGCAGTTCTTC,CASSLWEGTGGNEQFF
-,TRBV18,TRBJ2-5,many,TGTGCCAGCTCACCAAGTCTAAACCAAGAGACCCAGTACTTC,CASSPSLNQETQYF
TRBD1,TRBV9,TRBJ2-1,few,TGTGCCAGCAGCGTAACGGACAGGGCCAATGAGCAGTTCTTC,CASSVTDRANEQFF
-,TRBV6-1,TRBJ2-5,-,TGTGCCAGCAGCTTTAGCGGAGAGAGAGAGACCCAGTACTTC,CASSFSGERETQYF
TRBD2,TRBV25-1,TRBJ2-5,few,TGTGCCAGCAGTGACATACTAGCGGGAGGTGAGACCCAGTACTTC,CASSDILAGGETQYF
-,TRBV7-3,TRBJ2-4,many,TGTGCCAGCAGCTCACGCCCGCGGGACATTCAGTACTTC,CASSSRPRDIQYF
-,TRBV18,TRBJ2-5,many,TGTGCCAGCTCACCGACGGGGAAAGGGGAGACCCAGTACTTC,CASSPTGKGETQYF
TRBD1,TRBV6-2/TRBV6-3,TRBJ1-2,-,TGTGCCAGCAGTTACCCTGGACAGGGAAGAGGCTACACCTTC,CASSYPGQGRGYTF
-,TRBV20-1,TRBJ2-1,many,TGCAGTGCTAGTTGGGGCAATGAGCAGTTCTTC,CSASWGNEQFF
-,TRBV6-2/TRBV6-3,TRBJ2-1,many,TGTGCCAGCATCAAGATTAATGAGCAGTTCTTC,CASIKINEQFF
TRBD2,TRBV25-1,TRBJ2-5,-,TGTGCCAGCAGTGAACGTCGGCTAGCGGGAGGGCTGGAGACCCAGTACTTC,CASSERRLAGGLETQYF
-,TRBV20-1,TRBJ1-2,-,TGCAGTGCGAGGGCCCCCCCGGACTATGGCTACACCTTC,CSARAPPDYGYTF
-,TRBV3-1,TRBJ2-7,many,TGTGCCAGCAGCCAAGTTCGATCCGGGATGGAGCAGTACTTC,CASSQVRSGMEQYF
-,TRBV19,TRBJ2-7,-,TGTGCCAGTAGTGAAGACGGGCTCTCCTACGAGCAGTACTTC,CASSEDGLSYEQYF
-,TRBV7-8,TRBJ2-3,many,TGTGCCAGCAGCTCCGAGGAACGGATGGCAGATACGCAGTATTTT,CASSSEERMADTQYF
-,TRBV28,TRBJ1-1,-,TGTGCCAGCAGTTTGGGAGGGATCCCGAACACTGAAGCTTTCTTT,CASSLGGIPNTEAFF
TRBD2,TRBV6-1,TRBJ2-1,many,TGTGCCACCAGACTAGCGGGGGGGAATGAGCAGTTCTTC,CATRLAGGNEQFF
TRBD1,TRBV12-3/TRBV12-4,TRBJ1-2,many,TGTGCCAGCAGTTTAGCGCCCTCCGGGACAGGACCTAACTATGGCTACACCTTC,CASSLAPSGTGPNYGYTF
-,TRBV3-1,TRBJ2-3,-,TGTGCCAGCAGCCTTGGGGTTACGTTAGCAGATACGCAGTATTTT,CASSLGVTLADTQYF
-,TRBV6-1,TRBJ1-2,many,TGTGCCATCTCACAGAGTCCCTATGGCTACACCTTC,CAISQSPYGYTF
-,TRBV7-2,TRBJ2-5,many,TGTGCCAGCAGCCCTAGCCCAGGGGGAGGAGAGACCCAGTACTTC,CASSPSPGGGETQYF
-,TRBV12-3/TRBV12-4,TRBJ1-4,many,TGTGCCAGCAGATCCAACTCCCCGGGTCCTATTGCAACTAATGAAAAACTGTTTTTT,CASRSNSPGPIATNEKLFF
TRBD2,TRBV5-6,TRBJ2-1,many,TGTGCCACCCAGGTGTCTAGCGGGAGTCCGAGCTCCTACAATGAGCAGTTCTTC,CATQVSSGSPSSYNEQFF
TRBD2,TRBV28,TRBJ2-7,many,TGTGCCAACAGTTTACCCACTAGCGGGAGCTATCCCTACGAGCAGTACTTC,CANSLPTSGSYPYEQYF
TRBD1,TRBV5-4,TRBJ1-4,few,TGTGCCAGCAGCACCCGACAGGGAAGCGATGAAAAACTGTTTTTT,CASSTRQGSDEKLFF
-,TRBV5-1,TRBJ1-2,many,TGCGCCAGCAGCACAGGGATGAACTATGGCTACACCTTC,CASSTGMNYGYTF
-,TRBV7-2,TRBJ2-3,many,TGTGCCAGCAGCTTGACTAGTTATACTAGCACAGATACGCAGTATTTT,CASSLTSYTSTDTQYF
TRBD1,TRBV5-1,TRBJ1-5,-,TGCGCCAGCAGCTTGGCAGGGGGCTTAGGCCAGCCCCAGCATTTT,CASSLAGGLGQPQHF